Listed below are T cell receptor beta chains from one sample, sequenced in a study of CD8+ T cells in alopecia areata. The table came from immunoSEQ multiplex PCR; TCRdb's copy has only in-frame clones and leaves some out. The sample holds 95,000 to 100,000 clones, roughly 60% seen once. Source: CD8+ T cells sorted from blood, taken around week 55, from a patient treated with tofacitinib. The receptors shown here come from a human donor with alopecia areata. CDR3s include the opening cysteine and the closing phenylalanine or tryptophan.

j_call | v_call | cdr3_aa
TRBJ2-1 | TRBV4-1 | CASSQATGTSGDSYNEQFF
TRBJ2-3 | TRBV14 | CASSQDPGGWRYHTDTQYF
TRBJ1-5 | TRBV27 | CASSLSLNQPQHF
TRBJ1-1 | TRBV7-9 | CASSSSWVDGAFF
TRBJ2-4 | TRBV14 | CASSQGPPGAVKNIQYF
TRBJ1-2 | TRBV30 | CAWARQVPIYGYTF
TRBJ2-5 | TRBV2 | CASRATQGLGETQYF
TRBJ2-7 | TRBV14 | CASSYGTASYEQYF
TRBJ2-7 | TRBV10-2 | CASSTRVGAYEQYF
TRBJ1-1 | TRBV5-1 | CASRAGPWSFF
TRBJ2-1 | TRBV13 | CASSLLSGSHEQFF
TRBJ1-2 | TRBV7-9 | CASSPGTGTYGYTF
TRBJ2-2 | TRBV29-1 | CSVAGRDTGELFF
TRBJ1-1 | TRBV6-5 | CASRQGSNTEAFF
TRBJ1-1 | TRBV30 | CAWDTNTEAFF
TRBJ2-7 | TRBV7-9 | CASSPSGGTYEQYF
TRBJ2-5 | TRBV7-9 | CASSPQVQETQYF
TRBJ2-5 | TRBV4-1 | CASSLRQGSETQYF
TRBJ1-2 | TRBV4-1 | CASSQDQTSHYGYTF
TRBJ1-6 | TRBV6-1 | CAVKDGSPLHF
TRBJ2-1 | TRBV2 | CASPVSYNEQFF
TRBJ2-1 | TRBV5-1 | CASSLVVTGLYNEQFF
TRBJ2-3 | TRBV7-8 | CASSLGLSTDTQYF
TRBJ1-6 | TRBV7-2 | CASSQAPGRYNSPLHF
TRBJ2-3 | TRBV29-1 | CSVDAADTQYF
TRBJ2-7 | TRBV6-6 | CASSLGQAHPYEQYF
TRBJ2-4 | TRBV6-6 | CASSYRTVSDIQYF
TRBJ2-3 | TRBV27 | CASPPTGASTDTQYF
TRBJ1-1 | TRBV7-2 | CASSLHFAPPEAFF
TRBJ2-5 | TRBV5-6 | CASRGLASGGGETQYF
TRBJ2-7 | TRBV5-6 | CASSHGTGSREQYF
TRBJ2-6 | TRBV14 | CASSHPEGAGANVLTF
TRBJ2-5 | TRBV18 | CASSPPFETQYF
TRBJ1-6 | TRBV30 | CAWSVNNSPLHF
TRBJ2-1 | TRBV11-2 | CASSLIGVSVYNEQFF
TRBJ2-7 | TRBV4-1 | CASSQDRTHSTRGEQYF
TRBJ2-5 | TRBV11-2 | CASSRRAAGGLETQYF
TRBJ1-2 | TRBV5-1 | CASSIGGSRNGYTF
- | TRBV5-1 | CASSRTSGGYNEQFF
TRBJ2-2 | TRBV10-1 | CASTSGELFF
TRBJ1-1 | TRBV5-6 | CGDRDTEAFF
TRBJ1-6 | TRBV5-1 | CASSFGASSYNSPLHF
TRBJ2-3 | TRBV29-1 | CSVEVGEYTDTQYF
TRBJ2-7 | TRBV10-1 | CASSEFGPYEQYF
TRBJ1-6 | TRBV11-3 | CASKKGYNSPLHF
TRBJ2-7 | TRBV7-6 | CASSPGTLSYEQYF
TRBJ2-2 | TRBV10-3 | CASRARATGELFF
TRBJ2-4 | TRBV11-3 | CASSLVEGAKNIQYF
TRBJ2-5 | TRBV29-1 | CSVDRGGETQYF
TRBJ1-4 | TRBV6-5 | CASSYSRGSNEKLFF
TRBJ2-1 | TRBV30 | CAWSSSGGATEQFF
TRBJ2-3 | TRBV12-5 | CASGFPGGGTDTQYF
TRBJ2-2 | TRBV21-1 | CASRRTGQVPGELFF
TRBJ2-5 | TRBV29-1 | CSVLQRQETQYF
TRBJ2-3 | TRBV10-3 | CAISEGSDTQYF
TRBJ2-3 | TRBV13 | CASSSRTSGGSSTDTQYF
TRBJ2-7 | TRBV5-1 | CASSLETGQDYEQYF
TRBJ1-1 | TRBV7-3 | CASSQGGSTEAFF
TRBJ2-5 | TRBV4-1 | CASSQEGSGGLQETQYF